The 16 T cell receptor beta chains reported below all come from one sample, sequenced in a study of T-cell reconstitution after alpha-beta-depleted transplantation in children. TCRbeta library preparation incorporated unique molecular identifiers. In TCRdb, the PCR reads were re-called with MiXCR into one record per CDR3 protein. Of approximately 390,000 distinct CDR3 sequences listed, approximately 11% are singletons. The source was PBMCs from the stem cell graft donor, collected from the stem cell graft. These receptors came from a human donor who donated a stem cell graft to a child with acute myeloid leukemia.

The gene calls are TRBV13 and TRBJ1-3; 9 bases line up with TRBD1. CDR1 is PRHDT and CDR2 is FYEKMQ in the germline V gene (reference sequence). The V segment lost 5 bases and the J segment 2 bases; nucleotides outside the gene matches: 10. CDR3 size: 17 residues. The CDR3 loop reads CASSPDRGFPAGNTIYF. The DNA of the CDR3 is TGTGCCAGCAGCCCGGACAGGGGCTTCCCCGCTGGAAACACCATATATTTT.

This clonotype was seen at least ten times. The chain uses TRBV5-1 and TRBJ2-3, with 8 nucleotides matching TRBD1. The germline CDR1 and CDR2 sequences are SGHRS and YFSETQ. Trimming took 4 bases from V and 4 from J; bases not matched to a gene: 11. The CDR3 loop spans 16 amino acids. CDR3 nucleotide sequence: TGCGCCAGCAGCAACAGGACAGGGATGATTGCAGATACGCAGTATTTT. Protein: CASSNRTGMIADTQYF.

This chain's CDR3 is CASSFEASVISEQYV. CDR3 nucleotides: TGTGCCAGCAGCTTTGAGGCCAGTGTAATTTCCGAGCAGTACGTC. J is TRBJ2-7 and V is TRBV5-8; D remains unclear. Per the germline V gene, CDR1 is SGHTS and CDR2 is YDEGEE. V was pared by 2 bases and J by 6 bases, with 18 bases between. The CDR3 has 15 amino acids.

The chain has TRBV7-2 and TRBJ2-7, with TRBD2 matching over 8 bases. The CDR3 contains 13 residues. J gave up 2 bases and V 4 bases, and 1 base lay outside the gene matches. The germline V gene has CDR1 SGHTA and CDR2 FQGNSA. As DNA, the CDR3 is TGTGCCAGCAGCTCTAGCGGGCCCTACGAGCAGTACTTC. It translates to CASSSSGPYEQYF.

The rearrangement uses TRBV5-1 and TRBJ2-5, with TRBD2 matching 8 bases. Per germline, CDR1 SGHRS and CDR2 YFSETQ. V lost 3 bases and J lost 1; bases outside the gene matches: 8. This CDR3 is 16 amino acids long. This chain's CDR3 is CASSSRGGGIQETQYF. The CDR3 DNA is TGCGCCAGCAGCTCCCGGGGCGGGGGGATCCAAGAGACCCAGTACTTC.

This clonotype was counted only a few times. J is TRBJ2-3 and V is TRBV20-1; tentatively, D is TRBD2 (5 bases). The CDR3 spans 12 residues. Germline CDR1 DFQATT, CDR2 SNEGSKA (reference sequence). CDR3 coding DNA: TGCAGGGCCAGCGAGGGCGAAGATACGCAGTATTTT. Amino acids: CRASEGEDTQYF.

This clonotype was picked up a small number of times. This chain joins TRBV5-1 and TRBJ2-2, with 9 bases that match TRBD1. Trimming removed 3 bases from V and 7 bases from J; junction bases left unmatched: 4. The CDR3 spans 14 residues. Germline lookup yields CDR1 SGHRS and CDR2 YFSETQ. CDR3 region: CASSWGQGHGELFF. The DNA for the CDR3 is TGCGCCAGCAGCTGGGGACAGGGTCACGGGGAGCTGTTTTTT.

The CDR3 DNA sequence: TGCGCCAGCAGCTTGGCCGGACAGAGCCAAGAGACCCAGTACTTC. Residues: CASSLAGQSQETQYF. The gene calls are TRBV5-1 and TRBJ2-5, with a weak D call TRBD1 (6 bases). Germline values: CDR1 SGHRS, CDR2 YFSETQ. Trimming pared 0 bases from V and 1 base from J, leaving 10 bases between. The CDR3 has 15 residues.

This clonotype turned up a few times. The chain recombines TRBV7-8 with TRBJ2-2; a possible D gene is TRBD1 (5 bases). Germline loops: CDR1 SGHVS, CDR2 FQNEAQ. This CDR3 comprises 16 residues. The germline V and J ends were trimmed by 0 bases and 5 bases, with 13 bases remaining between them. The CDR3 is CASSLAWQGPTGELFF. The CDR3 DNA is TGTGCCAGCAGCTTAGCGTGGCAGGGTCCAACCGGGGAGCTGTTTTTT.

The V gene is TRBV27, the J gene TRBJ2-7, with D perhaps matching TRBD1 (7 bases). Trimming left V 8 bases short and J 1 base short, with 15 bases between. Germline assignment: CDR1 MNHEY and CDR2 SMNVEV (reference sequence). The CDR3 spans 14 residues. The CDR3 bases are TGTGCCAGCCGGGACTTGGGACAGTCCTACGAGCAGTACGTC. Encoded protein: CASRDLGQSYEQYV.

The V and J genes are TRBV5-1 and TRBJ2-5; D not resolved. Trimming cost V 1 base and J 1 base, with 11 bases left between them. This CDR3 region has 15 residues. Per the germline V gene, CDR1 is SGHRS and CDR2 is YFSETQ. Here the CDR3 reads CASSLWKAGQETQYF. CDR3 sequence (DNA): TGCGCCAGCAGCTTGTGGAAGGCTGGCCAAGAGACCCAGTACTTC.

This clonotype was observed a few times. This sequence joins TRBV15 and TRBJ2-1; 13 bases align to TRBD2. Trimming cost V 0 bases and J 6 bases; bases outside gene matches: 8. The CDR3 length is 18 residues. Germline-derived CDR1 and CDR2 are LNHNV and YYDKDF (reference sequence). This CDR3 reads CATSRDLPRTSGGNEQFF. DNA for the CDR3: TGTGCCACCAGCAGAGACCTCCCAAGGACTAGCGGGGGCAATGAGCAGTTCTTC.

The chain's CDR3 is CATEDRVKDDEQYV. In DNA, the CDR3 is TGTGCCACCGAAGACAGGGTGAAAGACGACGAGCAGTACGTC. This rearrangement joins TRBV27 to TRBJ2-7; 7 positions match TRBD1. Germline-derived CDR1 and CDR2 are MNHEY and SMNVEV (reference sequence). V trimming: 10 bases; J trimming: 5 bases; junction bases outside the gene matches: 14. The CDR3 consists of 14 residues.

This clonotype was recorded many times. The V gene is TRBV11-2, the J gene TRBJ2-1; no clear D. Trimming took 2 bases from V and 5 from J, leaving 16 bases between them. CDR1 and CDR2 (germline): SGHAT, FQNNGV. This CDR3 has 16 residues. The CDR3 is CASSLWGGIPDNEQFF. CDR3 coding DNA: TGTGCCAGCAGCTTATGGGGTGGGATCCCTGACAATGAGCAGTTCTTC.

This clonotype was counted a few times. The chain employs TRBV7-2 and TRBJ2-3, with D possibly matching TRBD2 (6 bases). Trimming shortened V by 7 bases and J by 7 bases, and 15 bases separated the two germline ends. CDR3 size: 13 residues. Per the germline V gene, CDR1 is SGHTA and CDR2 is FQGNSA. The CDR3 protein is CASNRDSKHTQYF. DNA of the CDR3: TGTGCCAGCAACCGGGACTCGAAACATACGCAGTATTTT.

The V call is TRBV6-1, the J call TRBJ1-5; no definite D call. CDR1 and CDR2 from the germline V gene are MNHNS and SASEGT. Trimming removed 3 bases at V and 2 bases at J, with 14 bases between. This CDR3 spans 16 amino acids. The CDR3 DNA follows: TGTGCCAGCAGTGAGGACCTTGGTAGTGGCAATCAGCCCCAGCATTTT. Translating it yields CASSEDLGSGNQPQHF.